Each of the 18 T cell receptor beta chains below was sequenced from the same sample in a study of cytomegalovirus exposure and HLA in healthy donors. PCR used 60 Vbeta primers and 13 Jbeta primers. Method: immunoSEQ multiplex PCR; TCRdb's copy keeps in-frame clones and lacks some. The repertoire consists of some 150,000 clones, with roughly four fifths occurring once and the leading ten covering roughly 4%. The sample taken for sequencing was PBMCs. The origin of the receptors is a man aged 40-50 years in good health and CMV-seropositive.

The rearrangement uses TRBV5-8 and TRBJ2-3; D perhaps matches TRBD1 (6 bases). This CDR3 is built from 15 residues. V shed 4 bases and J shed 2 bases, with 14 bases lying between them. Germline loops: CDR1 SGHTS, CDR2 YDEGEE. The CDR3 sequence is CASSPGTSFTDTQYF. DNA for the CDR3: TGTGCCAGCAGCCCCGGGACATCCTTCACAGATACGCAGTATTTT. The whole variable domain, remainder taken from reference TRBV5-8 and TRBJ2-3, is EAGVTQSPTHLIKTRGQQATLRCSPISGHTSVYWYQQALGLGLQFLLWYDEGEERNRGNFPPRFSGRQFPNYSSELNVNALELEDSALYLCASSPGTSFTDTQYFGPGTRLTVL.

This clone showed up just a few times. J is TRBJ2-1 and V is TRBV7-9, with 8 bases lining up with TRBD2. CDR1 and CDR2 (germline): SEHNR, FQNEAQ (reference sequence). The CDR3 has 17 amino acids. J gave up 0 bases and V 2 bases, and 6 bases lay outside the gene matches. Written as DNA, the CDR3 is TGTGCCAGCAGCTTAAGCTCGGGGACTAGCTCCTACAATGAGCAGTTCTTC. This codes for CASSLSSGTSSYNEQFF. Full variable domain (outside the CDR3, taken from reference TRBV7-9 and TRBJ2-1): DTGVSQNPRHKITKRGQNVTFRCDPISEHNRLYWYRQTLGQGPEFLTYFQNEAQLEKSRLLSDRFSAERPKGSFSTLEIQRTEQGDSAMYLCASSLSSGTSSYNEQFFGPGTRLTVL.

The gene calls are TRBV2 and TRBJ1-1; D may be TRBD1 (6 bases). The V and J ends lost 7 bases and 5 bases respectively, with 17 bases between them. CDR1 is SNHLY and CDR2 is FYNNEI in the germline V gene. CDR3 size: 14 residues. The CDR3: CASIRGAPWTEAFF. CDR3 bases: TGTGCCAGCATCAGGGGAGCCCCGTGGACTGAAGCTTTCTTT.

V gene TRBV27 combines with J gene TRBJ2-2; 9 bases map to TRBD2. CDR1 and CDR2 from the germline V gene are MNHEY and SMNVEV (reference sequence). CDR3 size: 15 residues. V lost 2 bases and J lost 7; bases outside the gene matches: 5. This CDR3 reads CASSLSGGPGGELFF. The CDR3 DNA follows: TGTGCCAGCAGTTTAAGCGGGGGGCCGGGCGGGGAGCTGTTTTTT.

The V gene is TRBV7-2, the J gene TRBJ2-5, with D possibly TRBD2 on 5 matching bases. CDR3 length: 14 residues. Germline V gene sequence: CDR1 SGHTA, CDR2 FQGNSA. The ends were cut back, 5 bases at V and 2 bases at J, with 12 bases in the middle. CDR3 in amino acids: CASSPPGGQETQYF. CDR3 coding DNA: TGTGCCAGCAGCCCCCCTGGCGGGCAAGAGACCCAGTACTTC.

In this sample, this clone turned up a few times. V usage is TRBV13 and J usage is TRBJ2-3, with a weak D call TRBD2 (7 bases). CDR3 size: 16 residues. V was clipped by 4 bases and J by 1 base, with 15 bases between them. The V gene's germline CDR1 is PRHDT and CDR2 FYEKMQ (reference sequence). CDR3 coding DNA: TGTGCCAGCAGCTCTCGGGGGGCCCCTGGCACAGATACGCAGTATTTT. This translates into CASSSRGAPGTDTQYF.

V and J are TRBV4-2 and TRBJ1-3; the D is unclear. Per the germline V gene, CDR1 is LGHNA and CDR2 is YNFKEQ. Trimming took 3 bases from V and 5 from J, leaving 14 bases between them. CDR3 length: 15 amino acids. The CDR3 region is CASSQGESLRNTIYF. CDR3 sequence (DNA): TGTGCCAGCAGCCAGGGCGAGAGCCTCAGAAACACCATATATTTT.

The genes are TRBV9 and TRBJ1-1, with D maybe TRBD1 (6 bases). In germline, CDR1 is SGDLS, CDR2 YYNGEE. Trimming took 0 bases from V and 0 from J, leaving 15 bases between them. CDR3 length: 17 residues. The CDR3 nucleotides read TGTGCCAGCAGCGTAGACGGCAGGGGTTTCATGAACACTGAAGCTTTCTTT. This codes for CASSVDGRGFMNTEAFF.

This clone was seen only a few times. The chain couples TRBV20-1 to TRBJ2-1; D is unclear. CDR3 length: 11 residues. Germline lookup yields CDR1 DFQATT and CDR2 SNEGSKA (reference sequence). Trimming took 6 bases from V and 2 from J, leaving 5 bases between them. The CDR3 nucleotides are TGCAGTGCGAGGCCCTACAATGAGCAGTTCTTC. Amino acid sequence: CSARPYNEQFF.

This clone came up once. The V gene is TRBV5-4, the J gene TRBJ2-2; D is ambiguous. CDR3 length equals 12 residues. Trimming left V 0 bases short and J 7 bases short, with 4 bases between. The germline gives CDR1 SGHNT, CDR2 YYREEE (reference sequence). This chain's CDR3 is CASSLVVGELFF. The CDR3 nucleotides are TGTGCCAGCAGCTTGGTCGTCGGGGAGCTGTTTTTT. The full variable domain, its missing parts supplied by reference TRBV5-4 and TRBJ2-2, is ETGVTQSPTHLIKTRGQQVTLRCSSQSGHNTVSWYQQALGQGPQFIFQYYREEENGRGNFPPRFSGLQFPNYSSELNVNALELDDSALYLCASSLVVGELFFGEGSRLTVL.

V usage is TRBV19 and J usage is TRBJ1-5, with no clear D. The CDR3 totals 14 residues. V lost 2 bases and J 6 bases, leaving 11 bases between the germline ends. Germline assignment: CDR1 LNHDA and CDR2 SQIVND (reference sequence). The CDR3 sequence is CASSITRDIQPQHF. The CDR3 DNA is TGTGCCAGTAGTATAACGAGGGATATTCAGCCCCAGCATTTT.

CDR3 nucleotide sequence: TGTGCCAGCAGTTTATCGACCCTGAGCGGAGGCTACACCTTC. Protein: CASSLSTLSGGYTF. The chain recombines TRBV27 with TRBJ1-2, with no clear D. This CDR3 comprises 14 residues. Trimming stripped 0 bases from V and 8 bases from J, with 13 bases between. Germline V CDR1 and CDR2: MNHEY, SMNVEV (reference sequence).

The V and J genes are TRBV2 and TRBJ2-5; D gene unclear. Germline V CDR1 and CDR2: SNHLY, FYNNEI. The CDR3 has 12 amino acids. Deletions cut 5 bases from V and 0 bases from J, with 4 bases between. The CDR3 is CASSLYQETQYF. The CDR3 nucleotides are TGTGCCAGCAGTCTGTACCAAGAGACCCAGTACTTC.

The count of this clone is one. The chain is built from TRBV30 and TRBJ1-3, with D possibly being TRBD1 (6 bases). V was cut by 7 bases and J by 0 bases, with 13 bases left in between. Germline-derived CDR1 and CDR2 are GTSNPN and SVGIG (reference sequence). The CDR3 runs 14 residues. This CDR3 is CASHRESSGNTIYF. The DNA of the CDR3 is TGTGCCTCACACAGGGAGAGCTCTGGAAACACCATATATTTT.

The chain recombines TRBV9 with TRBJ2-3, with D hard to call. Germline CDR1 is SGDLS and CDR2 is YYNGEE. The CDR3 totals 12 residues. Trimming removed 0 bases from V and 14 bases from J, with 13 bases in between. As DNA, the CDR3 is TGTGCCAGCAGCGTAGGCCACCCCCCCAGGTATTTT. This encodes CASSVGHPPRYF.

The chain uses TRBV9 and TRBJ1-1, with a tentative D call TRBD1 (6 bases). Trimming pared 0 bases from V and 5 bases from J, leaving 11 bases between. The CDR3 length is 14 residues. Per germline, CDR1 SGDLS and CDR2 YYNGEE. CDR3 sequence: CASSVAGVETEAFF. The CDR3 nucleotides are TGTGCCAGCAGCGTAGCAGGGGTTGAGACTGAAGCTTTCTTT.

The V gene is TRBV5-1, the J gene TRBJ2-7; TRBD2 matches 9 bases. The junction had 13 bases not matched to a gene; V was cut back by 4 bases and J by 8 bases. Germline CDR1 and CDR2: SGHRS and YFSETQ. The length of the CDR3 is 15 residues. CDR3 residues: CASSLSGSTVNKQYF. Written as DNA, the CDR3 is TGCGCCAGCAGCCTTAGCGGGAGCACAGTAAATAAGCAGTACTTC.

The chain combines TRBV30 with TRBJ2-1; 13 bases agree with TRBD2. CDR3 size: 15 residues. Per germline, CDR1 GTSNPN and CDR2 SVGIG (reference sequence). V trimming: 5 bases; J trimming: 6 bases; junction bases outside the gene matches: 7. CDR3 loop: CAWQTGTSGVNEQFF. The CDR3, as DNA: TGTGCCTGGCAGACCGGGACTAGCGGGGTCAATGAGCAGTTCTTC. Supplemented by reference TRBV30 and TRBJ2-1, the full variable domain reads SQTIHQWPATLVQPVGSPLSLECTVEGTSNPNLYWYRQAAGRGLQLLFYSVGIGQISSEVPQNLSASRPQDRQFILSSKKLLLSDSGFYLCAWQTGTSGVNEQFFGPGTRLTVL.